The clone carrying this TCR beta chain came up a few times. The CDR3 covers 14 residues. V lost 3 bases to trimming and J lost 4 bases, with 15 bases between them. Per germline, CDR1 SQVTM and CDR2 ANQGSEA. TCRdb called the 5' RACE reads again in MiXCR, with one record for every CDR3 protein. The table includes hundreds of thousands of distinct CDR3 sequences, roughly a tenth detected once. The sample is drawn from a study of identical twins. The V call is TRBV29-1, the J call TRBJ1-2; the D gene is possibly TRBD1 (6 bases). The source of this sequence is a woman younger than 35 in good health. Sequenced sample: memory (CD45RO+) T cells sorted from blood. The CDR3 DNA sequence: TGCAGCGTTGACAGGGGTCTGCGTCTCTATGGCTACACCTTC. It encodes CSVDRGLRLYGYTF.